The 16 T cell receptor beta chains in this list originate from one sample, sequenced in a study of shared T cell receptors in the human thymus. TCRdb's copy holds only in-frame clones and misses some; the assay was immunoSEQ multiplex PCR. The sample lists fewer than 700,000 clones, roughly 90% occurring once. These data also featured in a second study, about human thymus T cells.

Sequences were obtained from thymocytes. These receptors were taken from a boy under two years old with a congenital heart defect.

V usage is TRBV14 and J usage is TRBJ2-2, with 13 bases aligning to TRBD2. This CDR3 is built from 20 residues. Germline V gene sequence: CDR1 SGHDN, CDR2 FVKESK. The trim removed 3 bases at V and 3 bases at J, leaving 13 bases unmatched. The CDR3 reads CASSHPGTSGVESDTGELFF. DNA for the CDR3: TGTGCCAGCAGCCATCCCGGGACTAGCGGGGTAGAGAGTGACACCGGGGAGCTGTTTTTT.

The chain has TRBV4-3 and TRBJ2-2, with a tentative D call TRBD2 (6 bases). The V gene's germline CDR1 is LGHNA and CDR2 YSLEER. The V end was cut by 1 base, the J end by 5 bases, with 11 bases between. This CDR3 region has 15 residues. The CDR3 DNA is TGCGCCAGCAGCCAAGTGACTAGTGGTACCGGGGAGCTGTTTTTT. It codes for CASSQVTSGTGELFF.

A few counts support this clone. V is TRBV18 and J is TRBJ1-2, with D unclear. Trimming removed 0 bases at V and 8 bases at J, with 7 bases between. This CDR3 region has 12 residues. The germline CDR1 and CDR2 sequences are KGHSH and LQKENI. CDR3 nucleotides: TGTGCCAGCTCACCACCGAGGGAAGGCTACACCTTC. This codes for CASSPPREGYTF.

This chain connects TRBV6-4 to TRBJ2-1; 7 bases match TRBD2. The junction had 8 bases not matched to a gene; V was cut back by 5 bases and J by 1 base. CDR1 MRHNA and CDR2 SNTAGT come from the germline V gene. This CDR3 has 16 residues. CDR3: CASSLTSAESYNEQFF. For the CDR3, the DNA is TGTGCCAGCAGTCTAACTAGCGCCGAGTCCTACAATGAGCAGTTCTTC.

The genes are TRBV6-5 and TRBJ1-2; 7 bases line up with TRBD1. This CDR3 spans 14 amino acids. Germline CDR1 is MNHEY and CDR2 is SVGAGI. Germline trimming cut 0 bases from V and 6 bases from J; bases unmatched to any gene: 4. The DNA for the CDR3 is TGTGCCAGCAGTTACTCCGCAGGGGGAAATGGCTACACCTTC. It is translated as CASSYSAGGNGYTF.

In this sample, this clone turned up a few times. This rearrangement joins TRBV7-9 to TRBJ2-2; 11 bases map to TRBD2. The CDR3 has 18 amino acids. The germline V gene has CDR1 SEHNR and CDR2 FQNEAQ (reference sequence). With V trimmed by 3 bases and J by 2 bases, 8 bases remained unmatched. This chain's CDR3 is CASSFGGTSGGNTGELFF. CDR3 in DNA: TGTGCCAGCAGCTTTGGCGGGACTAGCGGAGGCAACACCGGGGAGCTGTTTTTT.

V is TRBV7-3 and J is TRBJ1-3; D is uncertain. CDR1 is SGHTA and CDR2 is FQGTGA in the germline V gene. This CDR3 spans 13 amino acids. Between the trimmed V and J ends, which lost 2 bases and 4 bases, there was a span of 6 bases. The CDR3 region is CASSLFAGNTIYF. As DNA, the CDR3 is TGTGCCAGCAGCTTATTCGCGGGAAACACCATATATTTT.

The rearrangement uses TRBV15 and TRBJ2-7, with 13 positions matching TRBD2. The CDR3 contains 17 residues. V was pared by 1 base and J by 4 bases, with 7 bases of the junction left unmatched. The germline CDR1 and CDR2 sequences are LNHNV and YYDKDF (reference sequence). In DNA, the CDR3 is TGTGCCACCAGCAGAGCAGCCGGGACTAGCGGGATATACGAGCAGTACTTC. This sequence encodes CATSRAAGTSGIYEQYF. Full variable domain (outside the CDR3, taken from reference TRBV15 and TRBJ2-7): DAMVIQNPRYQVTQFGKPVTLSCSQTLNHNVMYWYQQKSSQAPKLLFHYYDKDFNNEADTPDNFQSRRPNTSFCFLDIRSPGLGDTAMYLCATSRAAGTSGIYEQYFGPGTRLTVT.

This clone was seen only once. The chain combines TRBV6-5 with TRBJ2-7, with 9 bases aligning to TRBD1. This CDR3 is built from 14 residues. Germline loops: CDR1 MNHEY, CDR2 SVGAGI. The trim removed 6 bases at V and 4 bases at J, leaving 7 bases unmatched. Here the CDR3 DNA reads TGTGCCAGCAGGCCGGGACAGGGAGTTTACGAGCAGTACTTC. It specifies CASRPGQGVYEQYF.

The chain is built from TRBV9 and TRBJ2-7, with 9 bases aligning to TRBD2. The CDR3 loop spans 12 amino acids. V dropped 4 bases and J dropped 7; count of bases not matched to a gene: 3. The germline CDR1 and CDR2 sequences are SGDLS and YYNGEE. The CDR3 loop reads CASSPTSGEQYF. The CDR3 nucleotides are TGTGCCAGCAGCCCAACTAGCGGGGAGCAGTACTTC. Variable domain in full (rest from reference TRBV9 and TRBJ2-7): DSGVTQTPKHLITATGQRVTLRCSPRSGDLSVYWYQQSLDQGLQFLIQYYNGEERAKGNILERFSAQQFPDLHSELNLSSLELGDSALYFCASSPTSGEQYFGPGTRLTVT.

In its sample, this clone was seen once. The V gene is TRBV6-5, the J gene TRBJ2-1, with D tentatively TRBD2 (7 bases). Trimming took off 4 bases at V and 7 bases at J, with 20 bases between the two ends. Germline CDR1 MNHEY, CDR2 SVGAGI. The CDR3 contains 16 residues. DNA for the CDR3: TGTGCCAGCAGTTTTCTCGGGGGGCTTCGGGGTAATGAGCAGTTCTTC. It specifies CASSFLGGLRGNEQFF.

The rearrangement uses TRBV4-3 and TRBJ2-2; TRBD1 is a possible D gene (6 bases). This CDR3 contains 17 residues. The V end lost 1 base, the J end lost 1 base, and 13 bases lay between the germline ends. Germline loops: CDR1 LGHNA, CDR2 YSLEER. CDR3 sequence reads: CASSQGSAGENTGELFF. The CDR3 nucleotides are TGCGCCAGCAGCCAAGGATCGGCAGGGGAGAACACCGGGGAGCTGTTTTTT.

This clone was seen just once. The CDR3 is CATSSLKTSVSYEQYF. The CDR3 nucleotides are TGTGCCACCAGCAGCCTTAAGACTAGCGTCTCCTACGAGCAGTACTTC. The genes are TRBV15 and TRBJ2-7; 8 bases agree with TRBD2. Unmatched junction bases numbered 7, after V lost 3 bases and J lost 0 bases. In germline, CDR1 is LNHNV, CDR2 YYDKDF (reference sequence). This CDR3 comprises 16 residues.

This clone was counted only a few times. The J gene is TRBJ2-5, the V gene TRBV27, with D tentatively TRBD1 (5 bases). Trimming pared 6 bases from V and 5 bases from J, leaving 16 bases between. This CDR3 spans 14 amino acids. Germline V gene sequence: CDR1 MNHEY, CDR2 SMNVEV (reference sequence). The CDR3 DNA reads TGTGCCAGCAGCCCCACGGGCAGGGTGGAGACCCAGTACTTC. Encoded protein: CASSPTGRVETQYF.

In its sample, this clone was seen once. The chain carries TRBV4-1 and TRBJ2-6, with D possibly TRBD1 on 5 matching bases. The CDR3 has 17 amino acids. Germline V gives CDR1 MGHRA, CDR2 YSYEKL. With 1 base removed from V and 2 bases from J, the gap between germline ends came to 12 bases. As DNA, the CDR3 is TGCGCCAGCAGCCAAGCAGGGTCGAACCCTGGGGCCAACGTCCTGACTTTC. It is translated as CASSQAGSNPGANVLTF.

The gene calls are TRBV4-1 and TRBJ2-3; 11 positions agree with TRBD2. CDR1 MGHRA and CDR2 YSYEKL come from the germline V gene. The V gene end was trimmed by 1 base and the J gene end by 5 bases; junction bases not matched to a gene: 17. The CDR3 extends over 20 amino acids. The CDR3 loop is CASSQASPGLAVSERDTQYF. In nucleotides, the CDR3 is TGCGCCAGCAGCCAAGCTTCCCCGGGACTAGCGGTCAGCGAGAGAGATACGCAGTATTTT.